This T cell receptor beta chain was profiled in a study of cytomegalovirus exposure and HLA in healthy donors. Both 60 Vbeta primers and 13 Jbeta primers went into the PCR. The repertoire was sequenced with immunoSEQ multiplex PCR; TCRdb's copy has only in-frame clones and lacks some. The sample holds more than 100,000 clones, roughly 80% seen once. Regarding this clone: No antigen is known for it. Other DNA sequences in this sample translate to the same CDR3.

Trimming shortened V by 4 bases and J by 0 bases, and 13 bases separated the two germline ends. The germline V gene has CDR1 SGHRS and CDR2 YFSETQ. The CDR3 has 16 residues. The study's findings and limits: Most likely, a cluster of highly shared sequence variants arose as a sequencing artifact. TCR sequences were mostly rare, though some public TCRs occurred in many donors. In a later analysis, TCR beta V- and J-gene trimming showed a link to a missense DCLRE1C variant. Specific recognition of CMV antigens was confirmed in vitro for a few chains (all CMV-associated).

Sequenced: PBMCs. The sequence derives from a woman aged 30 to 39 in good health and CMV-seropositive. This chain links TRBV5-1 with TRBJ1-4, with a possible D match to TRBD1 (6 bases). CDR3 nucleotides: TGCGCCAGCAGCAAAGACAGGCGAACAACTAATGAAAAACTGTTTTTT. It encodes CASSKDRRTTNEKLFF.